One and the same sample provided the 5 T cell receptor beta chains below, sequenced in a study of Graves' ophthalmopathy and Graves' hyperthyroidism. The TCR beta CDR3 regions underwent amplification from RNA transcripts. First-round RT-PCR with HTBI primers preceded a second-round multiplex PCR. TCRdb re-analysed the multiplex PCR reads in MiXCR, keeping a single row per CDR3 protein. The data show over 150,000 distinct CDR3 sequences, approximately 40% seen once. The sequencing sample was made of peripheral blood. These receptors were obtained from a woman aged 40-49 years with Graves' ophthalmopathy.

This clonotype was seen repeatedly, ten times or more. V and J are TRBV6-5 and TRBJ2-7; TRBD1 matches at 7 bases. V shed 4 bases, J shed 0 bases, and the junction held 6 bases outside the gene matches. CDR1 and CDR2 (germline): MNHEY, SVGAGI. The CDR3 has 15 amino acids. The CDR3, as DNA: TGTGCCAGCAGTTCTGCAGGGGGACCCTCCTACGAGCAGTACTTC. It is translated as CASSSAGGPSYEQYF.

The CDR3 protein is CASSTRTGTIGGYTF. In DNA, the CDR3 is TGTGCCAGCAGTACTCGGACAGGGACGATCGGTGGCTACACCTTC. The chain recombines TRBV6-5 with TRBJ1-2; TRBD1 aligns across 8 bases. Unmatched junction bases numbered 12, after V lost 5 bases and J lost 7 bases. This CDR3 has 15 residues. CDR1 is MNHEY and CDR2 is SVGAGI in the germline V gene.

The rearrangement uses TRBV20-1 and TRBJ2-7; D uncertain. This CDR3 region has 13 residues. Germline V lookup: CDR1 DFQATT, CDR2 SNEGSKA (reference sequence). The V end was cut by 0 bases, the J end by 3 bases, with 9 bases between. CDR3 amino acids: CSARDREVYEQYF. Written as DNA, the CDR3 is TGCAGTGCTAGAGATCGCGAGGTCTACGAGCAGTACTTC.

The table lists this clonotype with many counts. The rearrangement joins TRBV11-2 to TRBJ2-5, with a possible D match to TRBD2 (6 bases). In germline, CDR1 is SGHAT, CDR2 FQNNGV. There are 15 residues in the CDR3. V lost 1 base and J 2 bases, leaving 11 bases between the germline ends. The CDR3 here is CASSLGTSYQETQYF. The DNA for the CDR3 is TGTGCCAGCAGCTTAGGAACTAGCTATCAAGAGACCCAGTACTTC. Variable domain in full (rest from reference TRBV11-2 and TRBJ2-5): EAGVAQSPRYKIIEKRQSVAFWCNPISGHATLYWYQQILGQGPKLLIQFQNNGVVDDSQLPKDRFSAERLKGVDSTLKIQPAKLEDSAVYLCASSLGTSYQETQYFGPGTRLLVL.

This chain joins TRBV28 and TRBJ2-2, with TRBD2 as a possible D gene (6 bases). The CDR3 is 15 amino acids. Germline V lookup: CDR1 MDHEN, CDR2 SYDVKM. V lost 4 bases and J lost 1, with 10 bases in between. The CDR3 spells CASSWGLMNTGELFF. CDR3 coding DNA: TGTGCCAGCAGTTGGGGACTGATGAACACCGGGGAGCTGTTTTTT.